This T cell receptor beta chain stems from a study of T cell responses to AZD1222 COVID-19 vaccine. Broader study findings: Rises in breadth and depth of Spike-specific TCRs came after two AZD1222 doses. Nearly half of unique spike-specific TCRs reportedly avoided B.1.351 and B.1.1.7 mutated regions. White British ancestry dominated among donors, who included more females, and clonal diversity was possibly underestimated. Sampled repertoires all dated from after the peak T cell response.

As regards this clone: Its antigen is unknown.

Some clones are missing from TCRdb's copy, which holds only in-frame ones; the method was immunoSEQ multiplex PCR. The sample carries around 170,000 clones, around 88% recorded once. Trimming took off 2 bases at V and 7 bases at J, with 20 bases between the two ends. The germline CDR1 and CDR2 sequences are KGHSH and LQKENI. This CDR3 spans 16 amino acids. This TCR came from an adult who received the AZD1222 COVID-19 vaccine. V gene TRBV18 combines with J gene TRBJ1-2; the D gene is possibly TRBD1 (6 bases). The sample consisted of peripheral blood, taken 28 days after the second AZD1222 dose. The chain's CDR3 is CASSPVPHTQGSGYTF. CDR3 nucleotide sequence: TGTGCCAGCTCACCAGTCCCTCACACACAGGGAAGTGGCTACACCTTC.